This record concerns one T cell receptor (beta chain) sequence. This sample stems from a study of blood T cell repertoires in COVID-19. In the study overall: Material from acute and convalescent COVID-19 was sourced from the United States, Italy and Spain.

In the original analysis: Amplified reference gene primers provided the basis for estimating nucleated cell counts. The table came from immunoSEQ multiplex PCR; TCRdb's copy has only in-frame clones and leaves some out. V and J calls and clone size are given by that table; D and trimming were obtained from the DNA. Here the sample spans under 150,000 clones, roughly nine tenths being singletons. Trimming stripped 5 bases from V and 3 bases from J, with 8 bases between. This CDR3 region has 12 residues. Sequencing input: peripheral blood. This receptor was identified in a human donor with active COVID-19. The donor label of this sample is uncertain. The chain has TRBV12-3 or TRBV12-4 and TRBJ2-7, with D possibly being TRBD1 (5 bases). The CDR3 DNA reads TGTGCCAGCAGTCTGACAGTCTACGAGCAGTACTTC. Its protein product is CASSLTVYEQYF.